This T cell receptor (beta chain) was identified in a study of molecular identifiers for immune sequencing clone quantification. Study conclusions and caveats: Barcodes shared by identical TCR molecules could lead to underestimated sizes of highly expanded clones. In naive cells, under 1% of molecules belonged to clones above 20 RNA copies, against over 99% in effector cells.

There are a few counts of this clonotype. Antigen: not known. Germline lookup yields CDR1 SGHAT and CDR2 FQNNGV. V was cut by 1 base and J by 0 bases, with 9 bases left in between. This CDR3 region has 15 residues. MiXCR, applied by TCRdb to the PCR reads, yields one record per CDR3 protein. Among about 510,000 distinct CDR3 sequences listed, roughly 23% were seen once. What was sequenced was naive CD8+ T cells from blood, with Jurkat cell RNA spiked in. As to subset: FACS-sorted CD8+CD4-CCR7+CD45RA+ naive T cells. The clonotype comes from a human donor in good health. Some libraries in this study had Jurkat cell RNA spiked in. V is TRBV11-2 and J is TRBJ2-5; a weak D match, TRBD2 (6 bases). The CDR3: CASSLGGGDQETQYF. The CDR3 nucleotides are TGTGCCAGCAGCTTAGGCGGCGGGGACCAAGAGACCCAGTACTTC.